This paragraph covers one T cell receptor beta chain sequence. The data stem from a study of blood T cell repertoires in COVID-19. Whole-study context: The United States, Italy and Spain were the sources of the acute and convalescent COVID-19 samples.

This CDR3 has 15 residues. Per the germline V gene, CDR1 is SGHVS and CDR2 is FNYEAQ. The ends were cut back, 2 bases at V and 2 bases at J, with 13 bases in the middle. Authors' methods: Amplifying reference gene primers gave estimates of nucleated cell counts. Sequencing was performed with immunoSEQ multiplex PCR; in TCRdb, only in-frame clones are kept and a portion is missing. The V and J calls and the clone size are those of that table, but D and trimming were determined from the DNA. The profile shows about 73,000 clones, just over 90% of them singletons. The sequenced material came from peripheral blood. The receptor's source is a woman aged 18-29 years with acute or convalescent COVID-19. The gene calls are TRBV7-6 and TRBJ2-7; D possibly corresponds to TRBD1 (5 bases). This CDR3 reads CASSLNSGRAYEQYF. The DNA of the CDR3 is TGTGCCAGCAGCTTAAATTCAGGCAGGGCCTACGAGCAGTACTTC.